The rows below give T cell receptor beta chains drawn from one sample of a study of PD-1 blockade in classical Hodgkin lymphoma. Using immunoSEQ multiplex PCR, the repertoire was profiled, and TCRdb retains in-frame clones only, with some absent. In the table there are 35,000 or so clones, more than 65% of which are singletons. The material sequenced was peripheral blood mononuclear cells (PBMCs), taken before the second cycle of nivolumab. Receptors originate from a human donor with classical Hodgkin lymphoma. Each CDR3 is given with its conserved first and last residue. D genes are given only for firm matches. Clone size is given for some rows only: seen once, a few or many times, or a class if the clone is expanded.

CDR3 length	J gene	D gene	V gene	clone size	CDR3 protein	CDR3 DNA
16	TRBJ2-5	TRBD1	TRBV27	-	CASSPRTGQDQETQYF	TGTGCCAGCAGTCCCCGGACAGGGCAAGACCAAGAGACCCAGTACTTC
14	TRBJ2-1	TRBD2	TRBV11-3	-	CASSPTSGGGEQFF	TGTGCCAGCAGCCCGACTAGCGGGGGTGGTGAGCAGTTCTTC
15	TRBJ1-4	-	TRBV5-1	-	CASSLGSLTIEKLFF	TGCGCCAGCAGCTTGGGGTCCCTGACCATTGAAAAACTGTTTTTT
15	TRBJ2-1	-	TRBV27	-	CASSLTGLPYNEQFF	TGTGCCAGCAGTTTAACAGGGCTCCCTTACAATGAGCAGTTCTTC
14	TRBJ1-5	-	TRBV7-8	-	CASSLSWPNQPQHF	TGTGCCAGCAGCTTATCATGGCCTAATCAGCCCCAGCATTTT
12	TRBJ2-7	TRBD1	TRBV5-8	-	CASSFTGDEQYF	TGTGCCAGCAGCTTTACAGGGGACGAGCAGTACTTC
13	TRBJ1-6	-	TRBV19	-	CASSYRARAPLHF	TGTGCCAGTAGTTACAGGGCGCGGGCACCCCTCCACTTT
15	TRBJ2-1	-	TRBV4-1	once	CASSFRDGRYNEQFF	TGCGCCAGCAGCTTCCGGGACGGACGCTACAATGAGCAGTTCTTC
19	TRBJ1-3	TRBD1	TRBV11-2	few	CASSLDRQGAMVSGNTIYF	TGTGCCAGCAGCTTAGATCGACAGGGGGCAATGGTATCTGGAAACACCATATATTTT
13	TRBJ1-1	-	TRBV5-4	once	CASSLPVRSEAFF	TGTGCCAGCAGTCTCCCAGTAAGATCTGAAGCTTTCTTT
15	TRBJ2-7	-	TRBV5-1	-	CASSLGGVGSYEQYF	TGCGCCAGCAGCTTGGGAGGGGTGGGGTCCTACGAGCAGTACTTC
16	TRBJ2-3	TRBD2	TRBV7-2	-	CASSLALAGHTDTQYF	TGTGCCAGCAGCTTAGCCCTAGCGGGGCACACAGATACGCAGTATTTT
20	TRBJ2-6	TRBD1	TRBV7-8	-	CASRDSRITGASSGANVLTF	TGTGCCAGCCGGGATTCCAGAATTACAGGGGCCAGCTCTGGGGCCAACGTCCTGACTTTC
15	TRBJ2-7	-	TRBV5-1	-	CASRYLTGSSYEQYF	TGCGCCAGCAGGTATTTGACAGGCAGCTCCTACGAGCAGTACTTC
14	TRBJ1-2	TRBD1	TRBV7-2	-	CASSLDRARNGYTF	TGTGCCAGCAGCTTGGACAGGGCAAGGAATGGCTACACCTTC
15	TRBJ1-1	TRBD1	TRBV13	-	CASSLATGANTEAFF	TGTGCCAGCAGCTTGGCCACAGGGGCCAACACTGAAGCTTTCTTT
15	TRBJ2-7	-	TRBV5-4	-	CASSAEPSKTYEQYF	TGTGCCAGCAGCGCAGAGCCTAGCAAAACCTACGAGCAGTACTTC
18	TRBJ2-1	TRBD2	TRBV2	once	CASSEAVPLAGGLGEQFF	TGTGCCAGCAGTGAAGCGGTCCCCCTAGCGGGGGGGCTCGGTGAGCAGTTCTTC
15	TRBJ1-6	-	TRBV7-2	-	CASSLASGSGSPLHF	TGTGCCAGCAGCCTAGCCTCAGGGAGCGGTTCACCCCTCCACTTT
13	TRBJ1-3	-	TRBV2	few	CASSGESGNTIYF	TGTGCCAGCAGTGGGGAGAGTGGAAACACCATATATTTT
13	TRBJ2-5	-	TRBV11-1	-	CASSFGIQETQYF	TGTGCCAGCAGCTTCGGTATCCAAGAGACCCAGTACTTC
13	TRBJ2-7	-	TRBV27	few	CASSPAAPYEQYF	TGTGCCAGCAGTCCCGCGGCACCCTACGAGCAGTACTTC
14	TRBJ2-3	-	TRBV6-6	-	CASSLGGRKDTQYF	TGTGCCAGCTCGTTGGGGGGTCGGAAAGATACGCAGTATTTT
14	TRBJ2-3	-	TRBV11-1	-	CASSLGGAADTQYF	TGTGCCAGCAGCTTAGGGGGCGCAGCAGATACGCAGTATTTT
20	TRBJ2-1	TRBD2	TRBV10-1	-	CASSESMVDGGGLHNNEQFF	TGCGCCAGCAGTGAGTCGATGGTGGATGGCGGGGGGCTCCATAACAATGAGCAGTTCTTC